One and the same sample provided the 18 T cell receptor beta chains below, sequenced in a study of blood T cell repertoires in COVID-19. Measured with immunoSEQ multiplex PCR; TCRdb has only the in-frame clones, and not every one. The profile shows about 200,000 clones, 85% of them singletons. Sequenced input: PBMCs or T cells enriched from blood (not recorded which). Source of these receptors: a man aged 40-55 years who had recovered from COVID-19.

Here the CDR3 reads CASSHRDRVHTEAFF. In DNA form, the CDR3 reads TGTGCCAGCTCCCACCGTGACAGGGTGCACACTGAAGCTTTCTTT. This rearrangement joins TRBV18 to TRBJ1-1, with 7 bases that match TRBD1. The V segment lost 6 bases and the J segment 3 bases; nucleotides outside the gene matches: 10. In germline, CDR1 is KGHSH, CDR2 LQKENI. The CDR3 runs to 15 residues.

V gene TRBV12-3 or TRBV12-4 combines with J gene TRBJ1-1; D gene uncertain. Trimming left V 3 bases short and J 9 bases short, with 11 bases between. The CDR3 has 12 amino acids. The CDR3 bases are TGTGCCAGCAGTTTGGATCCAGGTAAAGCTTTCTTT. Translated: CASSLDPGKAFF.

The rearrangement uses TRBV28 and TRBJ1-3, with D possibly being TRBD1 (5 bases). This CDR3 spans 16 amino acids. Trimming pared 4 bases from V and 0 bases from J, leaving 13 bases between. Germline CDR1 and CDR2: MDHEN and SYDVKM. CDR3 in amino acids: CASSSAGTSSGNTIYF. CDR3 DNA sequence: TGTGCCAGCAGTTCAGCCGGGACTTCCTCTGGAAACACCATATATTTT.

This chain joins TRBV19 and TRBJ2-7; TRBD2 agrees at 14 bases. The CDR3 has 15 amino acids. CDR1 is LNHDA, CDR2 SQIVND, per germline (reference sequence). Unmatched junction bases numbered 2, after V lost 7 bases and J lost 0 bases. CDR3 in amino acids: CASKTSGRGSYEQYF. CDR3 coding DNA: TGTGCCAGTAAGACTAGCGGGAGGGGCTCCTACGAGCAGTACTTC.

The chain uses TRBV28 and TRBJ2-4, with D possibly matching TRBD2 (6 bases). This CDR3 comprises 15 residues. Germline CDR1 is MDHEN and CDR2 is SYDVKM. The V and J ends lost 3 bases and 1 base respectively, with 10 bases between them. CDR3 in DNA: TGTGCCAGCAGTTTTTGGGAGGCGGCCAAAAACATTCAGTACTTC. Its translation is CASSFWEAAKNIQYF.

This rearrangement joins TRBV20-1 to TRBJ2-7; D perhaps matches TRBD2 (5 bases). Looked up from germline, CDR1 is DFQATT and CDR2 is SNEGSKA (reference sequence). Trimming took 1 base from V and 5 from J, leaving 6 bases between them. This CDR3 has 11 amino acids. CDR3 amino acids: CSARVRDEQYF. CDR3 nucleotides: TGCAGTGCTAGAGTGCGGGACGAGCAGTACTTC.

The CDR3 is CASSQVLAGGNQPQHF. As DNA, the CDR3 is TGCGCCAGCAGCCAAGTGCTTGCAGGTGGCAATCAGCCCCAGCATTTT. This chain links TRBV4-1 with TRBJ1-5; D gene uncertain. From germline, CDR1 is MGHRA and CDR2 YSYEKL. This CDR3 comprises 16 residues. Trimming took off 1 base at V and 2 bases at J, with 12 bases between the two ends.

The J gene is TRBJ1-2, the V gene TRBV7-2; weak D call: TRBD1 (6 bases). Germline V gene sequence: CDR1 SGHTA, CDR2 FQGNSA. The CDR3 has 13 residues. Trimming took 5 bases from V and 0 from J, leaving 7 bases between them. CDR3 in DNA: TGTGCCAGCAGCGACAGGACTAACTATGGCTACACCTTC. Translating it yields CASSDRTNYGYTF.

This chain uses TRBV7-2 with TRBJ1-1; TRBD1 agrees at 8 bases. The CDR3 length is 14 residues. Germline lookup yields CDR1 SGHTA and CDR2 FQGNSA. Trimming removed 2 bases from V and 4 bases from J; junction bases left unmatched: 3. CDR3 protein: CASSLQGAGTEAFF. The CDR3 bases are TGTGCCAGCAGCTTACAGGGGGCAGGCACTGAAGCTTTCTTT.

The chain has TRBV11-2 and TRBJ1-2; D unresolved. Germline values: CDR1 SGHAT, CDR2 FQNNGV. Trimming pared 0 bases from V and 13 bases from J, leaving 9 bases between. The CDR3 totals 11 residues. This chain's CDR3 is CASSLDGGTTF. CDR3 DNA sequence: TGTGCCAGCAGCTTAGATGGAGGAACCACCTTC.

This chain connects TRBV4-2 to TRBJ1-6, with D hard to call. Germline V gene lookup returns CDR1 LGHNA and CDR2 YNFKEQ. V lost 0 bases and J 7 bases, leaving 13 bases between the germline ends. The CDR3 is 16 amino acids. The CDR3 sequence is CASSQDSGVGNSPLHF. The CDR3 DNA sequence: TGTGCCAGCAGCCAAGATAGCGGGGTCGGGAATTCACCCCTCCACTTT.

V gene TRBV27 combines with J gene TRBJ2-3; no clear D. There are 13 residues in the CDR3. The germline V gene has CDR1 MNHEY and CDR2 SMNVEV (reference sequence). The V end was cut by 6 bases, the J end by 6 bases, with 13 bases between. The CDR3 here is CASSTTLPDTQYF. CDR3 in DNA: TGTGCCAGCAGCACGACACTTCCCGATACGCAGTATTTT.

V and J are TRBV11-2 and TRBJ2-5; 9 positions agree with TRBD1. Germline V gene data show CDR1 as SGHAT and CDR2 as FQNNGV. The CDR3 spans 16 residues. With 2 bases clipped from V and 1 base from J, the junction kept 5 bases outside the gene matches. The chain's CDR3 is CASSLWGQGSQETQYF. For the CDR3, the DNA is TGTGCCAGCAGCTTATGGGGACAGGGCTCCCAAGAGACCCAGTACTTC.

The genes are TRBV6-5 and TRBJ2-7; D gene ambiguous. V shed 6 bases and J shed 3 bases, with 18 bases lying between them. Germline V CDR1 and CDR2: MNHEY, SVGAGI. This CDR3 has 15 amino acids. The CDR3 is CASSRTAVDLYEQYF. For the CDR3, the DNA is TGTGCCAGCAGCCGCACCGCGGTGGATCTCTACGAGCAGTACTTC.

This chain links TRBV2 with TRBJ2-3, with D possibly TRBD2 on 6 matching bases. V was pared by 11 bases and J by 5 bases, with 11 bases between. This CDR3 region has 11 residues. Germline V gene sequence: CDR1 SNHLY, CDR2 FYNNEI. CDR3 residues: CAGAGRDTQYF. The CDR3, as DNA: TGTGCCGGAGCGGGTAGAGATACGCAGTATTTT.

The chain links TRBV5-1 to TRBJ2-1; D possibly corresponds to TRBD2 (6 bases). V lost 0 bases and J lost 4, with 14 bases in between. The CDR3 is made up of 16 amino acids. The germline V gene encodes CDR1 SGHRS and CDR2 YFSETQ. The CDR3 sequence: CASSLDGGVTYNEQFF. The CDR3 coding sequence is TGCGCCAGCAGCTTGGACGGGGGAGTTACTTACAATGAGCAGTTCTTC.

This chain joins TRBV7-2 and TRBJ2-7; a weak D match, TRBD2 (7 bases). This CDR3 is built from 16 residues. Germline V gene data show CDR1 as SGHTA and CDR2 as FQGNSA. V lost 5 bases and J 0 bases, leaving 17 bases between the germline ends. For the CDR3, the DNA is TGTGCCAGCAGCCCCCGGGGGGCTAGCCTCTCCTACGAGCAGTACTTC. Protein: CASSPRGASLSYEQYF.

The chain links TRBV27 to TRBJ2-1; 10 bases fit TRBD2. Looked up from germline, CDR1 is MNHEY and CDR2 is SMNVEV (reference sequence). Trimming removed 2 bases from V and 5 bases from J; junction bases left unmatched: 6. This CDR3 contains 16 residues. CDR3 amino acids: CASSLPGTSVNNEQFF. CDR3 nucleotide sequence: TGTGCCAGCAGTTTACCCGGGACTAGCGTCAACAATGAGCAGTTCTTC.